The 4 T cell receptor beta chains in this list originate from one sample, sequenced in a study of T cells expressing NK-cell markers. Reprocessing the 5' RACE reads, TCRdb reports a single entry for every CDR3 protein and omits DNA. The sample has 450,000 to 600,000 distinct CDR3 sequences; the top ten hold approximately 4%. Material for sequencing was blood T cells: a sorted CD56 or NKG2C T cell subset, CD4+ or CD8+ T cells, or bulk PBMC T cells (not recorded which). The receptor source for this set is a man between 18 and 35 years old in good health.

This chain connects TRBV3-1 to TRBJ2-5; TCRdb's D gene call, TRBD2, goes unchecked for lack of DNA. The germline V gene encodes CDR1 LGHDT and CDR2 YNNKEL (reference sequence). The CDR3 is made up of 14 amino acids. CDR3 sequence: CASSQDEGEETQYF.

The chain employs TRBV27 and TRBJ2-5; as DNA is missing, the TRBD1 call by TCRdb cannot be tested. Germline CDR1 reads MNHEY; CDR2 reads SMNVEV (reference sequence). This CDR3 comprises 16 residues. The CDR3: CASSFVPPVGEETQYF.

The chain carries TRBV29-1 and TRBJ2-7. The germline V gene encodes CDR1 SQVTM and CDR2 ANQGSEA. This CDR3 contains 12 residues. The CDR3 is CSVVDGSYEQYF.

CDR3 region: CASSSQRTSGITDTQYF. This chain uses TRBV7-9 with TRBJ2-3; the D call from TCRdb, TRBD2, cannot be confirmed without DNA. The V gene's germline CDR1 is SEHNR and CDR2 FQNEAQ (reference sequence). This CDR3 is built from 17 residues.